A single sample gave rise to the 28 T cell receptor beta chains below, sequenced in a study of STAT3 mutations in large granular lymphocyte leukemia. The study, taken as a whole, reports: Every T-LGLL patient had at least one immunodominant TCRbeta clonotype.

Sequencing was performed with immunoSEQ multiplex PCR; in TCRdb, only in-frame clones are kept and a portion is missing. The sample contains 30,000 to 40,000 clones, around 88% of which appear only once. The antigens for these receptors are not known. The sequencing input was peripheral blood mononuclear cells. These receptors were collected from a man between 60 and 75 years old with T-cell large granular lymphocyte leukemia. Some clones in this sample may be carry-over from other donors' samples.

This clone is termed medium-sized. The V gene is TRBV7-2, the J gene TRBJ2-5; 15 bases align to TRBD2. CDR3 size: 16 residues. Germline V gene sequence: CDR1 SGHTA, CDR2 FQGNSA. The ends lost 5 bases at V and 5 bases at J; junction bases unmatched: 6. The CDR3 nucleotides read TGTGCCAGCAGCCCGGGACTAGCGGGAGGACGGGAGACCCAGTACTTC. This gives the protein CASSPGLAGGRETQYF.

The CDR3 nucleotides read TGCAGCGTTCAACAGGGGGCCTACGAGCAGTACTTC. Amino acids: CSVQQGAYEQYF. The chain links TRBV29-1 to TRBJ2-7; 8 bases line up with TRBD1. J gave up 2 bases and V 5 bases, and 2 bases lay outside the gene matches. CDR1 and CDR2 from the germline V gene are SQVTM and ANQGSEA. The CDR3 covers 12 residues.

V gene TRBV7-2 combines with J gene TRBJ1-4; no firm D call. CDR1 is SGHTA and CDR2 is FQGNSA in the germline V gene. Trimming shortened V by 1 base and J by 8 bases, and 14 bases separated the two germline ends. This CDR3 contains 15 residues. DNA of the CDR3: TGTGCCAGCAGCTTAGGGGCAGCGGGAGGCGAAAAACTGTTTTTT. Residues: CASSLGAAGGEKLFF.

The chain recombines TRBV28 with TRBJ2-7; D may match TRBD1 or TRBD2 (5 bases each). The CDR3 sequence is 16 residues long. Trimming stripped 2 bases from V and 2 bases from J, with 16 bases between. Germline values: CDR1 MDHEN, CDR2 SYDVKM. DNA for the CDR3: TGTGCCAGCAGTTTACCCGGGGCAGGTTTGGCCTACGAGCAGTACTTC. Protein sequence: CASSLPGAGLAYEQYF.

About this clone: The same CDR3 can be traced to other DNA sequences in this sample. This chain uses TRBV18 with TRBJ2-7; D is uncertain. Deletions cut 3 bases from V and 1 base from J, with 7 bases between. Germline CDR1 is KGHSH and CDR2 is LQKENI. The CDR3 consists of 13 residues. CDR3 DNA: TGTGCCAGCTCACCTGGCATTTCCTACGAGCAGTACTTC. Translation gives CASSPGISYEQYF.

J is TRBJ1-4 and V is TRBV15, with 7 nucleotides matching TRBD1. Germline assignment: CDR1 LNHNV and CDR2 YYDKDF (reference sequence). V trimming: 5 bases; J trimming: 2 bases; junction bases outside the gene matches: 5. The CDR3 consists of 15 residues. The CDR3 sequence: CATSFGQETNEKLFF. CDR3 bases: TGTGCCACCAGCTTCGGACAGGAGACTAATGAAAAACTGTTTTTT.

V gene TRBV18 combines with J gene TRBJ1-3; 10 bases align to TRBD1. The CDR3 has 16 amino acids. Germline trimming cut 3 bases from V and 2 bases from J; bases unmatched to any gene: 4. Germline CDR1 KGHSH, CDR2 LQKENI. The CDR3, as DNA: TGTGCCAGCTCACCCGTCGACAGGGGGCCTGGAAACACCATATATTTT. Translation: CASSPVDRGPGNTIYF.

The V call is TRBV4-1, the J call TRBJ1-3, with D unresolved. In germline, CDR1 is MGHRA, CDR2 YSYEKL. The CDR3 is 14 residues long. Trimming took off 4 bases at V and 2 bases at J, with 9 bases between the two ends. This CDR3 is CASSPYGAGNTIYF. In DNA form, the CDR3 reads TGCGCCAGCAGCCCGTACGGTGCTGGAAACACCATATATTTT.

V and J are TRBV7-9 and TRBJ2-7; D is possibly TRBD2 (6 bases). The CDR3 covers 16 residues. The V gene's germline CDR1 is SEHNR and CDR2 FQNEAQ (reference sequence). Deletions cut 3 bases from V and 0 bases from J, with 15 bases between. CDR3: CASSLRGTRGSYEQYF. CDR3 DNA sequence: TGTGCCAGCAGCTTGCGGGGTACTCGGGGCTCCTACGAGCAGTACTTC. Full variable domain (remainder filled in from reference TRBV7-9 and TRBJ2-7): DTGVSQNPRHKITKRGQNVTFRCDPISEHNRLYWYRQTLGQGPEFLTYFQNEAQLEKSRLLSDRFSAERPKGSFSTLEIQRTEQGDSAMYLCASSLRGTRGSYEQYFGPGTRLTVT.

This sequence joins TRBV27 and TRBJ1-1; possibly TRBD1 for D (6 bases). Germline V gene sequence: CDR1 MNHEY, CDR2 SMNVEV (reference sequence). The V and J ends lost 6 bases and 5 bases respectively, with 19 bases between them. The CDR3 loop spans 15 amino acids. The CDR3, as DNA: TGTGCCAGCAGCCTATTGGGGGCGGGAGGGACTGAAGCTTTCTTT. This encodes CASSLLGAGGTEAFF.

The chain uses TRBV4-2 and TRBJ1-4; D possibly corresponds to TRBD1 (5 bases). V was clipped by 4 bases and J by 8 bases, with 17 bases between them. CDR3 length: 15 amino acids. Germline V gene lookup returns CDR1 LGHNA and CDR2 YNFKEQ. CDR3 nucleotide sequence: TGTGCCAGCAGCCCCATAGGGCAGGGCCAAGAAAAACTGTTTTTT. Amino acid sequence: CASSPIGQGQEKLFF.

This clone was observed a handful of times. The chain recombines TRBV11-2 with TRBJ1-2; possibly TRBD1 for D (6 bases). V shed 7 bases and J shed 7 bases, with 13 bases lying between them. The CDR3 covers 12 residues. CDR1 and CDR2 from the germline V gene are SGHAT and FQNNGV. The CDR3 sequence is CASTTGYPGYTF. The CDR3 region has the DNA TGTGCCAGCACTACAGGGTACCCTGGCTACACCTTC.

The V call is TRBV11-2, the J call TRBJ2-5; maybe TRBD1 (5 bases). This CDR3 is built from 15 residues. Germline-derived CDR1 and CDR2 are SGHAT and FQNNGV. Deletions cut 5 bases from V and 1 base from J, with 14 bases between. As DNA, the CDR3 is TGTGCCAGCAGCCTAGGGGCTTCCCTCCAAGAGACCCAGTACTTC. This encodes CASSLGASLQETQYF.

The chain combines TRBV28 with TRBJ2-7; TRBD2 might be the D (5 bases). The CDR3 totals 16 residues. Trimming stripped 1 base from V and 1 base from J, with 14 bases between. CDR1 is MDHEN, CDR2 SYDVKM, per germline. As DNA, the CDR3 is TGTGCCAGCAGTTTATTCGAGTACGGGGATTCCTACGAGCAGTACTTC. It codes for CASSLFEYGDSYEQYF. Based on the CDR3 plus reference TRBV28 and TRBJ2-7, the full variable domain is DVKVTQSSRYLVKRTGEKVFLECVQDMDHENMFWYRQDPGLGLRLIYFSYDVKMKEKGDIPEGYSVSREKKERFSLILESASTNQTSMYLCASSLFEYGDSYEQYFGPGTRLTVT.

This chain uses TRBV14 with TRBJ2-3; the D gene is possibly TRBD2 (5 bases). The germline CDR1 and CDR2 sequences are SGHDN and FVKESK. Trimming cost V 1 base and J 9 bases, with 11 bases left between them. This CDR3 has 13 residues. As DNA, the CDR3 is TGTGCCAGCAGCCAAGTGGTGGACTGGACGCAGTATTTT. Translated, it gives CASSQVVDWTQYF.

This chain connects TRBV6-5 to TRBJ1-5; 8 nucleotides match TRBD1. The trim removed 8 bases at V and 6 bases at J, leaving 9 bases unmatched. The germline V gene encodes CDR1 MNHEY and CDR2 SVGAGI. The CDR3 runs to 14 residues. CDR3: CASRGQGKGQPQHF. In nucleotides, the CDR3 is TGTGCCAGCCGCGGACAGGGTAAGGGTCAGCCCCAGCATTTT.

The chain joins TRBV5-4 to TRBJ2-7, with 9 positions matching TRBD1. This CDR3 is built from 15 residues. V was pared by 4 bases and J by 2 bases, with 7 bases of the junction left unmatched. Germline V gene lookup returns CDR1 SGHNT and CDR2 YYREEE (reference sequence). Written as DNA, the CDR3 is TGTGCCAGCAGCGGGGGACAGGGACACACCTACGAGCAGTACTTC. Translation: CASSGGQGHTYEQYF.

The J gene is TRBJ2-7, the V gene TRBV15; a weak D match, TRBD1 (5 bases). CDR1 is LNHNV and CDR2 is YYDKDF in the germline V gene (reference sequence). The length of the CDR3 is 14 residues. Trimming shortened V by 4 bases and J by 0 bases, and 10 bases separated the two germline ends. Written as DNA, the CDR3 is TGTGCCACCAGCACAACAGGATCCTCCTACGAGCAGTACTTC. It specifies CATSTTGSSYEQYF.

The V gene is TRBV7-2, the J gene TRBJ2-3; 12 nucleotides align to TRBD2. Trimming removed 3 bases from V and 10 bases from J; junction bases left unmatched: 8. This CDR3 is built from 15 residues. Germline V gene data show CDR1 as SGHTA and CDR2 as FQGNSA. CDR3 loop: CASSFGWTSGVAQYF. The CDR3 DNA sequence: TGTGCCAGCAGCTTCGGGTGGACTAGCGGGGTTGCGCAGTATTTT.

This clone was seen only a few times. The chain combines TRBV19 with TRBJ1-1; 8 bases map to TRBD1. Germline lookup yields CDR1 LNHDA and CDR2 SQIVND (reference sequence). V lost 4 bases and J lost 0; bases outside the gene matches: 4. The CDR3 is 15 amino acids. CDR3 region: CASSTRTGLNTEAFF. CDR3 in DNA: TGTGCCAGTAGTACCCGGACAGGGCTGAACACTGAAGCTTTCTTT.

The rearrangement links TRBV9 to TRBJ2-7; D ambiguous. V dropped 3 bases and J dropped 5 bases, with 12 bases sitting between them. The length of the CDR3 is 13 residues. Germline V CDR1 and CDR2: SGDLS, YYNGEE. This chain's CDR3 is CASSEHTTHEQYF. The CDR3 DNA follows: TGTGCCAGCAGCGAACATACTACCCACGAGCAGTACTTC.

This clone was picked up one time. This CDR3 reads CASRKGNNEQFF. Here the CDR3 DNA reads TGTGCCAGCAGAAAAGGGAACAATGAGCAGTTCTTC. This chain joins TRBV25-1 and TRBJ2-1; no definite D call. V lost 6 bases and J 5 bases, leaving 8 bases between the germline ends. From germline, CDR1 is MGHDK and CDR2 SYGVNS. This CDR3 is 12 amino acids long. The full variable domain, with the rest looked up from reference TRBV25-1 and TRBJ2-1, is EADIYQTPRYLVIGTGKKITLECSQTMGHDKMYWYQQDPGMELHLIHYSYGVNSTEKGDLSSESTVSRIRTEHFPLTLESARPSHTSQYLCASRKGNNEQFFGPGTRLTVL.

DNA for the CDR3: TGCGCCAGCAGCCCGATAGGACTAGCTAAGGGGAATGAGCAGTTCTTC. This translates into CASSPIGLAKGNEQFF. This chain links TRBV5-1 with TRBJ2-1, with 8 bases aligning to TRBD2. CDR3 size: 16 residues. Trimming at V came to 4 bases and at J to 7 bases, leaving 13 bases not matched to a gene. Germline CDR1 and CDR2: SGHRS and YFSETQ.

This clone was detected once. The chain uses TRBV27 and TRBJ2-7, with TRBD2 as a possible D gene (6 bases). The V end lost 6 bases, the J end lost 4 bases, and 13 bases lay between the germline ends. Germline V CDR1 and CDR2: MNHEY, SMNVEV (reference sequence). The CDR3 runs 13 residues. Here the CDR3 reads CASRRGPAYEQYF. The CDR3 bases are TGTGCCAGCAGGCGGGGCCCGGCTTACGAGCAGTACTTC.

V gene TRBV6-6 combines with J gene TRBJ1-5; unclear D gene. This CDR3 is built from 15 residues. V lost 7 bases and J lost 1, with 14 bases in between. CDR1 and CDR2 (germline): MNHNY, SVGAGI (reference sequence). CDR3 amino acids: CASTPTRASNQPQHF. The DNA of the CDR3 is TGTGCCAGCACCCCTACTCGGGCAAGCAATCAGCCCCAGCATTTT.

The chain is built from TRBV5-1 and TRBJ2-7; D not resolved. The CDR3 is made up of 11 amino acids. Trimming shortened V by 3 bases and J by 3 bases, and 4 bases separated the two germline ends. CDR1 and CDR2 (germline): SGHRS, YFSETQ. For the CDR3, the DNA is TGCGCCAGCAGCTCCTACTACGAGCAGTACTTC. Its translation is CASSSYYEQYF.

This clone is a singleton in its sample. V and J are TRBV9 and TRBJ1-4, with a possible D match to TRBD1 (5 bases). The germline CDR1 and CDR2 sequences are SGDLS and YYNGEE. The CDR3 runs to 13 residues. The V end lost 3 bases, the J end lost 8 bases, and 11 bases lay between the germline ends. CDR3 DNA sequence: TGTGCCAGCAGCGGAGGGGTCAAGGAAAAACTGTTTTTT. The encoded protein is CASSGGVKEKLFF. Full variable domain (outside the CDR3, taken from reference TRBV9 and TRBJ1-4): DSGVTQTPKHLITATGQRVTLRCSPRSGDLSVYWYQQSLDQGLQFLIQYYNGEERAKGNILERFSAQQFPDLHSELNLSSLELGDSALYFCASSGGVKEKLFFGSGTQLSVL.

This clone was detected a few times. The gene calls are TRBV29-1 and TRBJ1-2; no reliable D call. The germline gives CDR1 SQVTM, CDR2 ANQGSEA. V was shortened by 4 bases and J by 5 bases, with 11 bases between the two germline ends. CDR3 length equals 12 residues. CDR3 loop: CSVVSSIYGYTF. The CDR3 DNA is TGCAGCGTTGTATCCAGCATATATGGCTACACCTTC.